This TCR beta chain was profiled in a study of blood T cells in healthy people across ages. Germline CDR1 SGHVS, CDR2 FQNEAQ. V dropped 1 base and J dropped 1; count of bases not matched to a gene: 11. The CDR3 has 18 residues. Primed by a sample-barcoded 5' primer and a J-beta primer mix, a second PCR proceeded for about 7 to 11 cycles. TCRdb re-derived calls from the 5' RACE reads in MiXCR, one entry per CDR3 protein. The sample shows approximately 1,100,000 distinct CDR3 sequences, 40% to 50% of them seen only once. The sequenced sample consisted of blood. This TCR came from an older woman in good health. The chain has TRBV7-8 and TRBJ2-3; 7 nucleotides agree with TRBD2. CDR3 sequence (DNA): TGTGCCAGCAGCTTAGGGCCGGGAGGACATCAACGCACAGATACGCAGTATTTT. Encoded protein: CASSLGPGGHQRTDTQYF.